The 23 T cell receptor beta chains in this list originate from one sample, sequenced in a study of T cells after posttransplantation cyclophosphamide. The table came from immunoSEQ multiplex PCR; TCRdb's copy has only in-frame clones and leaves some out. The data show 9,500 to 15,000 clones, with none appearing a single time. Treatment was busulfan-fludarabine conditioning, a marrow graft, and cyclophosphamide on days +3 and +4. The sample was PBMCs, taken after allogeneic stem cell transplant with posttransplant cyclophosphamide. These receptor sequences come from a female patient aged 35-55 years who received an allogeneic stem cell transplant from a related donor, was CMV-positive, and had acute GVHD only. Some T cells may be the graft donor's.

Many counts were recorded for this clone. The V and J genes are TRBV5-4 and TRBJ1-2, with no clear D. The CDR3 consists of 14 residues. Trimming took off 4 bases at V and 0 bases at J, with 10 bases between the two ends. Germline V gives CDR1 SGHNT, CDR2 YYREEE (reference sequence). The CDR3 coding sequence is TGTGCCAGCAGCCTGAAAGGAGCTAACTATGGCTACACCTTC. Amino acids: CASSLKGANYGYTF. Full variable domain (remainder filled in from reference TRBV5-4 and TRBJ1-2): ETGVTQSPTHLIKTRGQQVTLRCSSQSGHNTVSWYQQALGQGPQFIFQYYREEENGRGNFPPRFSGLQFPNYSSELNVNALELDDSALYLCASSLKGANYGYTFGSGTRLTVV.

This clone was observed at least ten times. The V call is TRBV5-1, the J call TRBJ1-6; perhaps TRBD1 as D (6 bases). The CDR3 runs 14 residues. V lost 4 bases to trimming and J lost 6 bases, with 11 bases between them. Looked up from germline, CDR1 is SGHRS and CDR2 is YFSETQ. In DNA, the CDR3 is TGCGCCAGCAGCAGGGGGACTACTAATTCACCCCTCCACTTT. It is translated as CASSRGTTNSPLHF.

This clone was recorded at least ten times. The CDR3 DNA follows: TGTGCCAGCAGCGTCGGGGGGCCTAACACCGGGGAGCTGTTTTTT. The encoded protein is CASSVGGPNTGELFF. V usage is TRBV5-4 and J usage is TRBJ2-2; D is possibly TRBD2 (7 bases). The germline V gene has CDR1 SGHNT and CDR2 YYREEE (reference sequence). This CDR3 spans 15 amino acids. The V end was cut by 4 bases, the J end by 2 bases, with 12 bases between.

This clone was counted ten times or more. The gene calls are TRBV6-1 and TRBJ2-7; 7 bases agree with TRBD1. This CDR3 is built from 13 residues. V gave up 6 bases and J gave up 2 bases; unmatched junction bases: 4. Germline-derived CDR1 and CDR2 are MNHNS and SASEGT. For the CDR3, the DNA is TGTGCCAGCAGCCGGGACAGAACCTACGAGCAGTACTTC. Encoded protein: CASSRDRTYEQYF.

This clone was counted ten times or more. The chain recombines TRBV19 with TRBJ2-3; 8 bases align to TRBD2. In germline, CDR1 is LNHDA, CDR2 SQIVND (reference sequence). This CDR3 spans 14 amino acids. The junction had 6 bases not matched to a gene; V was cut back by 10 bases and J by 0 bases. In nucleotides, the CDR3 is TGTGCCACCCGGGGGGGAGGAAGCACAGATACGCAGTATTTT. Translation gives CATRGGGSTDTQYF.

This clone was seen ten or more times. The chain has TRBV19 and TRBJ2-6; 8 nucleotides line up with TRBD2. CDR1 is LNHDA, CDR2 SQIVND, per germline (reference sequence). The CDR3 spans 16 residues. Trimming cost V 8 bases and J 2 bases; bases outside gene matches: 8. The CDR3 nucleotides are TGTGCCAGTGCCGACGGGGGGGGGCCTGGGGCCAACGTCCTGACTTTC. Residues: CASADGGGPGANVLTF. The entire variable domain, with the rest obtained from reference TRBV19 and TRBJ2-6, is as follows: DGGITQSPKYLFRKEGQNVTLSCEQNLNHDAMYWYRQDPGQGLRLIYYSQIVNDFQKGDIAEGYSVSREKKESFPLTVTSAQKNPTAFYLCASADGGGPGANVLTFGAGSRLTVL.

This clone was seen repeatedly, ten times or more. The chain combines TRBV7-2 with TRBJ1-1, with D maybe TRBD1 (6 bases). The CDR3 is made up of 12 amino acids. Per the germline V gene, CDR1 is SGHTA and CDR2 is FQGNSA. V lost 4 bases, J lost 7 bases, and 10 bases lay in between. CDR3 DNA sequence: TGTGCCAGCAGCTCGAACAGGGTTGAAGCTTTCTTT. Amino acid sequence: CASSSNRVEAFF. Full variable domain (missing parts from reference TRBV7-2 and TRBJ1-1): GAGVSQSPSNKVTEKGKDVELRCDPISGHTALYWYRQSLGQGLEFLIYFQGNSAPDKSGLPSDRFSAERTGGSVSTLTIQRTQQEDSAVYLCASSSNRVEAFFGQGTRLTVV.

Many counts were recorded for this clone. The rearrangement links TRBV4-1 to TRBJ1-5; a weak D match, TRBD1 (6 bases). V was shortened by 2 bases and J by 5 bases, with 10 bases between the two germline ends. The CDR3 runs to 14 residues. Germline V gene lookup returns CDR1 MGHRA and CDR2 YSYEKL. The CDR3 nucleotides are TGCGCCAGCAGCCAAAGGACAGAAGATCAGCCCCAGCATTTT. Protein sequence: CASSQRTEDQPQHF.

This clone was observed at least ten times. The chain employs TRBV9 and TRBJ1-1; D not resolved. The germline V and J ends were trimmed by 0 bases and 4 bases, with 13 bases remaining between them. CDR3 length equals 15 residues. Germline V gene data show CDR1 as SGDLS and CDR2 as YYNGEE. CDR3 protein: CASSVDVIFSTEAFF. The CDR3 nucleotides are TGTGCCAGCAGCGTAGACGTCATCTTTAGCACTGAAGCTTTCTTT.

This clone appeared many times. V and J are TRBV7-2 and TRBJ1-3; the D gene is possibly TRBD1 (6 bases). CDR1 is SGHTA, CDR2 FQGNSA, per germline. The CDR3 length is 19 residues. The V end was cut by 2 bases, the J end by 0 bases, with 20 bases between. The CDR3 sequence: CASSLLVLGHLLSGNTIYF. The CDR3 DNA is TGTGCCAGCAGCTTATTGGTTTTGGGACACCTCCTCTCTGGAAACACCATATATTTT.

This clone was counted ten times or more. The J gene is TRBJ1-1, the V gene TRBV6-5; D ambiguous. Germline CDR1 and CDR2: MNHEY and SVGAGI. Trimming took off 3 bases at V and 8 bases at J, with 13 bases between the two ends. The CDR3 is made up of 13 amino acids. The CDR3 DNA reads TGTGCCAGCAGTTATCTTCGATCGAGAGAAGCTTTCTTT. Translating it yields CASSYLRSREAFF.

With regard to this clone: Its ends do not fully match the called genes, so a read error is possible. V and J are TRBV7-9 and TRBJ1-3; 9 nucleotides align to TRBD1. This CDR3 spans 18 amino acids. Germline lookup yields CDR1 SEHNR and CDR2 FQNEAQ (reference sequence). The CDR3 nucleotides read TGTGCCAACAGCTTAGGATTTGCGGGACAGGGTCCTGGAAACACCATATATTTT. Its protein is CANSLGFAGQGPGNTIYF.

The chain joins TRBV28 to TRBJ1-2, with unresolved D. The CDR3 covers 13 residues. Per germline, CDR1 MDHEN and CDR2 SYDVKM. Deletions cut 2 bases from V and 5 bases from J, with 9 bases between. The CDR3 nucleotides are TGTGCCAGCAGTTTACTGGTCGAGTATGGCTACACCTTC. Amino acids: CASSLLVEYGYTF.

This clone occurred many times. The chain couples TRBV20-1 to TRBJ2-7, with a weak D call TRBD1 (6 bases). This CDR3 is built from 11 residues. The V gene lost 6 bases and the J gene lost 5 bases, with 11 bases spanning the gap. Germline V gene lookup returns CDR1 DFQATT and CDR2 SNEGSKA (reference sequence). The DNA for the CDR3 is TGCAGTGCATCACAGGGTAACGAGCAGTACTTC. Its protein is CSASQGNEQYF.

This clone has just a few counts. CDR3: CASSSAVGYRTDTQYF. As DNA, the CDR3 is TGTGCCAGCAGCTCCGCCGTGGGCTACCGCACAGATACGCAGTATTTT. The J gene is TRBJ2-3, the V gene TRBV9; D unresolved. V lost 4 bases and J lost 1, with 16 bases in between. The CDR3 has 16 residues. CDR1 and CDR2 (germline): SGDLS, YYNGEE. Full variable domain (remainder filled in from reference TRBV9 and TRBJ2-3): DSGVTQTPKHLITATGQRVTLRCSPRSGDLSVYWYQQSLDQGLQFLIQYYNGEERAKGNILERFSAQQFPDLHSELNLSSLELGDSALYFCASSSAVGYRTDTQYFGPGTRLTVL.

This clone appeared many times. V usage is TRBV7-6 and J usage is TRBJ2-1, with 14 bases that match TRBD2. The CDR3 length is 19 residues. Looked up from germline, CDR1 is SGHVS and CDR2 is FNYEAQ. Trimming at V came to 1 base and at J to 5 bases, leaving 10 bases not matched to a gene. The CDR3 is CASSLGLAGGPQRNNEQFF. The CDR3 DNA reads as TGTGCCAGCAGCTTAGGACTAGCGGGAGGGCCACAGCGAAACAATGAGCAGTTCTTC.

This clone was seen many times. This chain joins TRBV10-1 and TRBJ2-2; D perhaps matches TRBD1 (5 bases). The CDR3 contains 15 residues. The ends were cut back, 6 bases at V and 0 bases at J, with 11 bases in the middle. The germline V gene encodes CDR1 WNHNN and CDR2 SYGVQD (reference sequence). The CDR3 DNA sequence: TGCGCCAGCAGCGCGGACAACTCGAACACCGGGGAGCTGTTTTTT. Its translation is CASSADNSNTGELFF.

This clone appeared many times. CDR3 residues: CASSIGDRGETQYF. In nucleotides, the CDR3 is TGTGCCAGTAGTATTGGGGACAGGGGAGAGACCCAGTACTTC. This chain links TRBV19 with TRBJ2-5; 10 bases align to TRBD1. The CDR3 has 14 amino acids. J was trimmed by 4 bases and V by 3 bases; bases with no gene match: 2. Germline V gene sequence: CDR1 LNHDA, CDR2 SQIVND (reference sequence).

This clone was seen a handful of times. CDR3 DNA: TGTGCCAGCAGGACGGGAGGAGAGACCCAGTACTTC. Translation: CASRTGGETQYF. This chain joins TRBV25-1 and TRBJ2-5, with 7 bases fitting TRBD2. The CDR3 sequence is 12 residues long. The J segment lost 4 bases and the V segment lost 6 bases, leaving 2 bases of the junction unmatched. Germline V gene lookup returns CDR1 MGHDK and CDR2 SYGVNS.

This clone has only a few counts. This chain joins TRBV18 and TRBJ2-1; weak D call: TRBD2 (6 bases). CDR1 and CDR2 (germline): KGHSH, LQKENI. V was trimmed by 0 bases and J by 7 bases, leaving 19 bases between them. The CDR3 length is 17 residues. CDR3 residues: CASSPPYGDSWGNEQFF. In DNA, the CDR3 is TGTGCCAGCTCACCACCTTATGGGGACTCCTGGGGAAATGAGCAGTTCTTC.

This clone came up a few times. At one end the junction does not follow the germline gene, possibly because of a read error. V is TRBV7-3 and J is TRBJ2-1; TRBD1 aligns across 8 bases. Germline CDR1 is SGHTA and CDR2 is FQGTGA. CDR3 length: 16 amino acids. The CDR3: CASSLPGTGVYNGQFF. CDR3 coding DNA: TGTGCCAGCAGCTTACCCGGGACAGGTGTTTACAATGGGCAGTTCTTC.

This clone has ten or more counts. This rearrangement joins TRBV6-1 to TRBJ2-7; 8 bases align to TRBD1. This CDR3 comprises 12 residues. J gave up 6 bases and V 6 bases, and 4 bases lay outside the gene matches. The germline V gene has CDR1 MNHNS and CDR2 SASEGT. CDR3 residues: CASRTGDLEQYV. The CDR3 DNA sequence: TGTGCCAGCAGGACAGGGGACCTCGAGCAGTACGTC.

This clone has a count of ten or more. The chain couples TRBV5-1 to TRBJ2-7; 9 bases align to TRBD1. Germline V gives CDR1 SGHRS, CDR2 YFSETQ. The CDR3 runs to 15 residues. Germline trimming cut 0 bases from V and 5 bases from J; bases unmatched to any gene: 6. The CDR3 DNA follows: TGCGCCAGCAGCTTGGAGGGACAGGGTAGTAACGAGCAGTACGTC. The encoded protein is CASSLEGQGSNEQYV.